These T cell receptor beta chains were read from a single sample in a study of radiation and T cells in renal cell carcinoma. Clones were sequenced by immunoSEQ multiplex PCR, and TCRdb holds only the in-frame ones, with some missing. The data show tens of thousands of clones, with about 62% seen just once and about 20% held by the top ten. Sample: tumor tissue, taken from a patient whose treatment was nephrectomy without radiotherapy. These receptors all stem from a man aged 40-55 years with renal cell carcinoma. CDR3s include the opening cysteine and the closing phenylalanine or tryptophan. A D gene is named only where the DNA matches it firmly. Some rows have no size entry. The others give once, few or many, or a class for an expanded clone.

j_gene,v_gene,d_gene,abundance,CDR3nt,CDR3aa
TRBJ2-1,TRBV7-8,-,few,TGTGCCAGCAGCTTAGTTGACAATGAGCAGTTCTTC,CASSLVDNEQFF
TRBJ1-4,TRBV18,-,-,TGTGCCAGCTCACCATCGGACGGAGAAAAACTGTTTTTT,CASSPSDGEKLFF
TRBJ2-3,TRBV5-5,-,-,TGTGCCAGCAGCTTACAACCGGGGACAGATACGCAGTATTTT,CASSLQPGTDTQYF
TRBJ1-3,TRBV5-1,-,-,TGCGCCAGCAGCACCGACAGCCTCTCTGGAAACACCATATATTTT,CASSTDSLSGNTIYF
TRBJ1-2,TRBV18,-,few,TGTGCCAGCTCGCCCGAGCGGGGCGGGCTCTATGGCTACACCTTC,CASSPERGGLYGYTF
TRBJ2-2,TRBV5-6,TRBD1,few,TGTGCCAGCAGGCGACAGGGCTCGACCACCGGGGAGCTGTTTTTT,CASRRQGSTTGELFF
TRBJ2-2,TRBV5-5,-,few,TGTGCCAGCAGCTTGAGGGCAGGGGTTTCCGGGGAGCTGTTTTTT,CASSLRAGVSGELFF
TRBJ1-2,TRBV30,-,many,TGTGCCCCAGGTCAGGGGAAGACTAACTATGGCTACACCTTC,CAPGQGKTNYGYTF
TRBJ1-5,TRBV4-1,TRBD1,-,TGCGCCAGCAGCGACGCATGGACAGGGGATTTCGATCAGCCCCAGCATTTT,CASSDAWTGDFDQPQHF
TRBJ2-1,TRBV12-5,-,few,TGTGCTAGTGGTTTGCGGGCCAATGAGCAGTTCTTC,CASGLRANEQFF
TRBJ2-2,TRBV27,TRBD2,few,TGTGCCAGCAGTTTTCTACGGGCGGGAGGTCGAACCGGGGAGCTGTTTTTT,CASSFLRAGGRTGELFF
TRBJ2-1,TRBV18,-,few,TGTGCCAGCTCACCTGCGAAGGGACAGCAGTTCTTC,CASSPAKGQQFF
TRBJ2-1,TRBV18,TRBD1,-,TGTGCCAGCTCACCCCCGACAGGGGGCGCGGGGGATGAGCAGTTCTTC,CASSPPTGGAGDEQFF
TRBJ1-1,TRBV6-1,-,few,TGTGCCAGCAGTGACCGGGACGGTGAATGGAACACTGAAGCTTTCTTT,CASSDRDGEWNTEAFF
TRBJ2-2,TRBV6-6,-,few,TGTGCCAGCAGTTACGACCCGTCTAGGGAGCTGTTTTTT,CASSYDPSRELFF
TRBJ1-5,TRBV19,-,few,TGTGCCAGTTACAGGCACGGCCAGCCCCAGCATTTT,CASYRHGQPQHF
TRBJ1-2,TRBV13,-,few,TGTGCCAGCAGCTTAGGTGTCAGGGGAAAGTATGGCTACACCTTC,CASSLGVRGKYGYTF
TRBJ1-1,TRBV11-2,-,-,TGTGCCAGCAGCTTTGCCGGGTTCGGCACTGAAGCTTTCTTT,CASSFAGFGTEAFF
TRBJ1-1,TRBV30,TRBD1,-,TGTGCCTGGAGTACGGGACAGGGAGGCACTGAAGCTTTCTTT,CAWSTGQGGTEAFF
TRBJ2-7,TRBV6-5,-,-,TGTGCCAGCGGGTCGGGGGCTTACGAGCAGTACTTC,CASGSGAYEQYF
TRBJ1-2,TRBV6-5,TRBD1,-,TGTGCCAGCAGTTACCGTTCAGGGGGCTATGGCTACACCTTC,CASSYRSGGYGYTF
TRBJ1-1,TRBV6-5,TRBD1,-,TGTGCCAGCAGTTCGACAGGGAGGAACACTGAAGCTTTCTTT,CASSSTGRNTEAFF
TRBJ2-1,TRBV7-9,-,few,TGTGCCAGCAGCTCGGGGTCGGGCTCCTACAATGAGCAGTTCTTC,CASSSGSGSYNEQFF
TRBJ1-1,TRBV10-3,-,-,TGTGCCATCAGTGAGAGTGGCAGCTTGAACACTGAAGCTTTCTTT,CAISESGSLNTEAFF
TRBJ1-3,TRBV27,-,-,TGTGCCAGCAGCCCCAACCCGGGGCCTGGAAACACCATATATTTT,CASSPNPGPGNTIYF
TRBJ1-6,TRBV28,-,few,TGTGCCAGCAGTTTATCGCAGGGGATTGGCTCACCCCTCCACTTT,CASSLSQGIGSPLHF
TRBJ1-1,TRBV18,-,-,TGTGCCAGCTCACCACGGCTGGACACTGAAGCTTTCTTT,CASSPRLDTEAFF
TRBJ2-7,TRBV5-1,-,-,TGCGCCAGCAGCTTGCTTACAGACTACGAGCAGTACTTC,CASSLLTDYEQYF
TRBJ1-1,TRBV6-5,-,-,TGTGCCAGCAGTTTCAGGGGTGGGGACACTGAAGCTTTCTTT,CASSFRGGDTEAFF
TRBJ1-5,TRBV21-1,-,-,TGTGCCAGCGGACATCGACTTTATAGCAATCAGCCCCAGCATTTT,CASGHRLYSNQPQHF
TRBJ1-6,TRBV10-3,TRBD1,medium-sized,TGTGCCATCAGTGATTCAGGGGGCATAGCTAATTCACCCCTCCACTTT,CAISDSGGIANSPLHF
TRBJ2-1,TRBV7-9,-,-,TGTGCCAGCAGCCTTCCTGACCCGGGGCAATACGAGCAGTTCTTC,CASSLPDPGQYEQFF
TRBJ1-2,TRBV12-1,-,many,TGTGCCAGCAGCTTTGCGGGGCATGGTGTGAGTGGCTACACCTTC,CASSFAGHGVSGYTF
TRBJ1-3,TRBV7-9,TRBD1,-,TGTGCCAGCAGTCAGGGGGCGTTGGGAAACACCATATATTTT,CASSQGALGNTIYF
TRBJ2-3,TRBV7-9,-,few,TGTGCCAGCAGCCCGGGCGGTCCGGACTACTTTATGGATACGCAGTATTTT,CASSPGGPDYFMDTQYF
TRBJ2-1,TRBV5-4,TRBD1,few,TGTGCCAGCAGCCCCCCCGGGTACAGGGGGTCCAATGAGCAGTTCTTC,CASSPPGYRGSNEQFF
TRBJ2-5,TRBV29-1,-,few,TGCAGCGTTGGGGGGGGGCCAGGGACCCAGTACTTC,CSVGGGPGTQYF
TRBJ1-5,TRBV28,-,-,TGTGCCAGCAGCCGTAAGCGGGCCCAGCATTTT,CASSRKRAQHF
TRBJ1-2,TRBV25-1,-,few,TGTGCCAGCAGTGTCGGCGGGGATGGCTACACCTTC,CASSVGGDGYTF
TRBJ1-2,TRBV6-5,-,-,TGTGCCAGCAGTTACCTGGGGGTTGGCTACACCTTC,CASSYLGVGYTF
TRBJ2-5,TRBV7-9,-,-,TGTGCCAGCAGCTTAAATCTCCCGGGCGGGGAGACCCAGTACTTC,CASSLNLPGGETQYF
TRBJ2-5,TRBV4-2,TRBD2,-,TGTGCCAGCAGCAGAGTACTAGCGGGGGGGATCCAAGAGACCCAGTACTTC,CASSRVLAGGIQETQYF